Following are 10 T cell receptor beta chains from one sample sequenced in a study of blood T cell repertoires in COVID-19. Data came from immunoSEQ multiplex PCR; TCRdb stores just in-frame clones and leaves some out. The sample has 310,000 or so clones, about nine tenths seen once. The sample taken for sequencing was peripheral blood. These receptors were obtained from a man between 50 and 59 years old with active or convalescent COVID-19.

This rearrangement joins TRBV18 to TRBJ1-1, with D possibly TRBD1 on 6 matching bases. Germline-derived CDR1 and CDR2 are KGHSH and LQKENI. The V end lost 4 bases, the J end lost 3 bases, and 15 bases lay between the germline ends. The CDR3 is 15 residues long. The CDR3 is CASSLNRAEYTEAFF. Written as DNA, the CDR3 is TGTGCCAGCTCACTCAACAGGGCCGAGTACACTGAAGCTTTCTTT.

V and J are TRBV30 and TRBJ1-1, with D maybe TRBD1 (6 bases). The germline CDR1 and CDR2 sequences are GTSNPN and SVGIG (reference sequence). The CDR3 loop spans 12 amino acids. Trimming removed 4 bases from V and 0 bases from J, with 6 bases in between. The CDR3 loop is CAWKGVNTEAFF. For the CDR3, the DNA is TGTGCCTGGAAGGGGGTGAACACTGAAGCTTTCTTT.

The gene calls are TRBV28 and TRBJ2-4; D possibly corresponds to TRBD2 (6 bases). From germline, CDR1 is MDHEN and CDR2 SYDVKM. The CDR3 runs 19 residues. V dropped 3 bases and J dropped 0 bases, with 21 bases sitting between them. The CDR3 coding sequence is TGTGCCAGCAGTTTTGCGGGGCCGAGACGCTTCGTAGCCAAAAACATTCAGTACTTC. Protein product: CASSFAGPRRFVAKNIQYF.

This sequence joins TRBV9 and TRBJ2-2; 9 bases map to TRBD1. CDR3 length: 15 amino acids. Trimming took 6 bases from V and 4 from J; bases not matched to a gene: 7. Germline-derived CDR1 and CDR2 are SGDLS and YYNGEE. CDR3 amino acids: CASKRTGDITGELFF. The DNA for the CDR3 is TGTGCCAGCAAACGGACAGGGGATATCACCGGGGAGCTGTTTTTT.

The rearrangement joins TRBV12-3 or TRBV12-4 to TRBJ2-7, with 8 positions matching TRBD2. Germline trimming cut 8 bases from V and 3 bases from J; bases unmatched to any gene: 6. This CDR3 comprises 13 residues. The CDR3 sequence is CASGSGRGYEQYF. The CDR3 DNA reads TGTGCCAGCGGAAGCGGGAGAGGCTACGAGCAGTACTTC.

The rearrangement links TRBV30 to TRBJ2-1; 14 nucleotides align to TRBD2. The junction had 2 bases not matched to a gene; V was cut back by 2 bases and J by 2 bases. Germline loops: CDR1 GTSNPN, CDR2 SVGIG (reference sequence). CDR3 length: 16 amino acids. The CDR3 DNA reads TGTGCCTGGAGTCCGGGACTAGCGGGGGCCTACAATGAGCAGTTCTTC. Translated: CAWSPGLAGAYNEQFF.

This chain uses TRBV5-4 with TRBJ2-5; no clear D. This CDR3 spans 15 amino acids. Per germline, CDR1 SGHNT and CDR2 YYREEE (reference sequence). V dropped 3 bases and J dropped 10 bases, with 22 bases sitting between them. CDR3 loop: CASSSADRFRSLQYF. As DNA, the CDR3 is TGTGCCAGCAGCTCCGCCGACCGCTTCCGGAGTCTCCAGTACTTC.

The chain uses TRBV2 and TRBJ2-3; D is undetermined. The CDR3 loop spans 14 amino acids. V was clipped by 8 bases and J by 3 bases, with 15 bases between them. CDR1 is SNHLY, CDR2 FYNNEI, per germline. CDR3 DNA sequence: TGTGCCAGCGGCAAGTTCCTCAGGACAGATACGCAGTATTTT. Amino acids: CASGKFLRTDTQYF.

V gene TRBV21-1 combines with J gene TRBJ2-7; the tabulated D call, TRBD1, remains unverified against the DNA. TRBV21-1 is a pseudogene locus. CDR3 length: 15 residues. This chain's CDR3 is CASSKAEWQDYEQYF. As DNA, the CDR3 is TGTGCCAGCAGCAAAGCAGAGTGGCAGGACTACGAGCAGTACTTC.

Of note for this clone: The same CDR3 arises from other DNA sequences in this sample as well. The chain joins TRBV28 to TRBJ1-6; 7 bases map to TRBD1. J gave up 3 bases and V 6 bases, and 2 bases lay outside the gene matches. The CDR3 has 14 amino acids. Per the germline V gene, CDR1 is MDHEN and CDR2 is SYDVKM. Here the CDR3 DNA reads TGTGCCAGCAGGAGGACAGGCTATAATTCACCCCTCCACTTT. It specifies CASRRTGYNSPLHF.